This T cell receptor beta chain was observed in a study of cytomegalovirus exposure and HLA in healthy donors. Study results and limitations: In a later analysis, most CMV-associated TCR beta chains appeared HLA-restricted.

Notes on this clone: Its antigen is unknown.

In the PCR, 60 Vbeta and 13 Jbeta primers were used. Method: immunoSEQ multiplex PCR; TCRdb's copy keeps in-frame clones and lacks some. The sample consists of some 130,000 clones, 60% to 80% of them appearing once. The sequencing sample was made of PBMCs. This TCR was sampled from a man younger than 40 in good health and CMV-seronegative.

CDR3 loop: CASSQEPGLAGPYEQYF. In DNA form, the CDR3 reads TGCGCCAGCAGCCAAGAACCAGGACTAGCGGGACCCTACGAGCAGTACTTC. The chain is built from TRBV4-1 and TRBJ2-7; 12 bases are a match to TRBD2. Germline V gene lookup returns CDR1 MGHRA and CDR2 YSYEKL. The trim removed 0 bases at V and 2 bases at J, leaving 5 bases unmatched. The CDR3 is made up of 17 amino acids.